This T cell receptor beta chain appears in the sequencing data of a study of T cell responses to AZD1222 COVID-19 vaccine (dated by TCRdb to about 2021). Study-level background: Because spike-specific TCR depth and breadth did not differ between the two schedules, AZD1222 recipients who got a second dose at roughly 4 weeks were pooled with those who got a second dose at roughly 12 weeks. TCR sequencing covered more than 230 trial participants: about 210 given two doses of AZD1222 and 26 given two doses of MenACWY control vaccine. Enrollment into the trials was organized by age into subgroups of 18-55, 56-69 and 70-plus years, and those subgroups contained roughly 140, 27 and 60 TCR-sequenced participants, respectively. The study at large found these results: After two AZD1222 doses, spike-specific TCR breadth and depth were significantly higher than at day 0 and than in MenACWY recipients. Participants were mostly white British, with more females than males. The authors suggested clonal diversity may have been underestimated. Reportedly, close to half of the unique spike-specific TCRs recognized epitopes lying outside the regions that are mutated in the B.1.351 and B.1.1.7 variants. The vaccine-associated CD4 TCRs covered the entire spike protein, and the dominant responses fell in regions 160-218 and 743-854. The 56-69-year group was small, and its depth increase did not reach significance, likely because of low power. Because no samples from the day 14 peak response were available, repertoires could be characterized only after the peak T cell response. Only a handful of AZD1222 recipients were SARS-CoV-2 seropositive at baseline, limiting conclusions about previously exposed vaccinees.

Read against the paper, the sample's time point label means: baseline before first vaccination. Vaccinee samples came from UK trials COV001 and COV002, including a single-blind randomized controlled phase 2/3 trial of AZD1222 (ChAdOx1 nCoV-19) in healthy adults. For TCRbeta chain sequencing, PBMC samples from trial participants were taken at day 0 and at day 28 after the second dose. Trimming takes 5 bases off V and 4 bases off J; junction bases not matched to a gene: 9. The CDR3 holds 16 amino acids from the cysteine to the phenylalanine. The retained sequence is limited to the CDR3, 48 bases, with the frame set at the first base. From a lookup of the germline V gene, CDR1 and CDR2 are SGHAT and FQNNGV. The CDR3 regions of human TCRbeta chains were analyzed by immunosequencing. The paper's data handling went like this. TCRs in the repertoires were matched against a reference library of SARS-CoV-2-specific TCRs that had been generated with the MIRA antigen-specificity platform. Breadth meant the fraction of unique TCRs that were SARS-CoV-2-associated, whereas depth meant the fraction of total T cells that were SARS-CoV-2-associated. Using the MIRA data, every spike-specific TCR was mapped to the spike region that the TCR reacted to and assigned to either a CD4 or a CD8 class. Log10-transformed breadth and depth values were compared by one-way ANOVA with Sidak's multiple comparisons tests. Imported from immuneACCESS, the table was reduced by TCRdb to in-frame sequences with V and J called. These copies leave out some clones; in studies compared against another copy, an unresolved V gene accounts for under half, and the cause of the remainder is not known. V, J and clone size derive from that table, while D and trimming were established from the DNA sequence. The sample table holds 130,000 to 150,000 clones, of which 80% to 95% were seen once. Together, the top ten hold around 1.7% of the sample.

In the case of this clone: Its antigen is currently not known. No base quality values were provided; no much bigger clone lies one nucleotide off.

The specimen was peripheral blood, collected on day 0 of AZD1222 vaccination. This clonotype originated in an adult in good health. The chain employs TRBV11-2 and TRBJ2-1, and TRBD2 matches 9 of the central bases. This receptor carries the CDR3 CASSPGLAGGYNEQFF. The DNA sequence is as follows: TGTGCCAGCAGCCCGGGACTAGCTGGTGGGTACAATGAGCAGTTCTTC.